The rows below give T cell receptor beta chains drawn from one sample of a study of blood T cells in healthy people across ages. TCRdb called the 5' RACE reads again in MiXCR, with one record for every CDR3 protein. The sample yields about a million distinct CDR3 sequences, around 54% seen once. The sample comprised blood. The receptors were gathered from a woman between 55 and 75 years old in good health. The CDR3 runs from the conserved cysteine through the conserved F or W. A D gene is named only where the DNA matches it firmly. Size is omitted from some rows. Given values are once, few, many or a class for expanded clones.

CDR3 DNA	CDR3 protein	D gene	clone size	V gene	J gene
TGCGCCAGCAGCCAAAGGACAGGAACCTACGAGCAGTACTTC	CASSQRTGTYEQYF	TRBD1	many	TRBV4-1	TRBJ2-7
TGTGCCAGCAAGGGAAACTTGGATGTTGGGGCCAACGTCCTGACTTTC	CASKGNLDVGANVLTF	NA	NA	TRBV28	TRBJ2-6
TGTGCCAGCAGCCAAGCTGCTAGGGTAGTTGATGAGCAGTTCTTC	CASSQAARVVDEQFF	NA	NA	TRBV14	TRBJ2-1
TGTGCCAGCAGCGTATACAGGGAGCACTACGAGCAGTACTTC	CASSVYREHYEQYF	NA	NA	TRBV11-2	TRBJ2-7
TGCAGTGCCCCGGCCACTAGCGGGTCGGATGAGCAGTTCTTC	CSAPATSGSDEQFF	TRBD2	NA	TRBV20-1	TRBJ2-1
TGTGCCAGCAGCCCTCCTAGCAACTGGTACTTTCAAGAGACCCAGTACTTC	CASSPPSNWYFQETQYF	NA	NA	TRBV12-3/TRBV12-4	TRBJ2-5
TGTGCCATCAGTGAAGGGGGGCGCGGAAAGACCCAGTACTTC	CAISEGGRGKTQYF	NA	many	TRBV10-3	TRBJ2-5
TGTGCCAGCAGCAGGGGATACGGGCAGTACTTC	CASSRGYGQYF	NA	NA	TRBV12-3/TRBV12-4	TRBJ2-4
TGTGCCAGCAGCTTGGCGGGGCGGGGGCTCTCCTACGAGCAGTACTTC	CASSLAGRGLSYEQYF	NA	NA	TRBV5-6	TRBJ2-7
TGCGCCAGCAGCTTAACTAGCGGACGCCAAGAGACCCAGTACTTC	CASSLTSGRQETQYF	TRBD2	NA	TRBV5-1	TRBJ2-5
TGTGCCAGCAGCGTAGGCGGGACTAGCGGGAGGGCCGAGGATACGCAGTATTTT	CASSVGGTSGRAEDTQYF	TRBD2	NA	TRBV9	TRBJ2-3
TGTGCCAGCGTGAGGGGGGATCAAGAGACCCAGTACTTC	CASVRGDQETQYF	NA	few	TRBV2	TRBJ2-5
TGTGCCAGCACTTCCGGGACCCCGTACGAGCAGTACTTC	CASTSGTPYEQYF	NA	few	TRBV28	TRBJ2-7
TGCGCCAGCAGCCAAATATATAGTGACAATGAGCAGTTCTTC	CASSQIYSDNEQFF	NA	few	TRBV4-3	TRBJ2-1
TGTGCCAGCATCGCGGTTAAGGAGCAGTTCTTC	CASIAVKEQFF	NA	once	TRBV25-1	TRBJ2-1
TGTGCCAGCAGCTTGGGGGACAGGGCTGGGGCCAACGTCCTGACTTTC	CASSLGDRAGANVLTF	TRBD1	few	TRBV7-9	TRBJ2-6
TGTGCCAGCAGATGGGAGGGGAAGGGCTCCTACGAGCAGTACTTC	CASRWEGKGSYEQYF	TRBD2	NA	TRBV28	TRBJ2-7
TGCAGTGCTAGGCCTAGCGGAACCTTATCCTACAATGAGCAGTACTTC	CSARPSGTLSYNEQYF	TRBD2	NA	TRBV20-1	TRBJ2-7
TGTGCCAGCAAGACAGCTTCATACGAGCAGTACTTC	CASKTASYEQYF	NA	NA	TRBV28	TRBJ2-7
TGTGCCAGCTCAATAGGACAGAGCCAAGAGACCCAGTACTTC	CASSIGQSQETQYF	NA	NA	TRBV18	TRBJ2-5
TGTGCCAGCAGGGAACAGGGGATGAGCTCCTACGAGCAGTACTTC	CASREQGMSSYEQYF	TRBD1	NA	TRBV28	TRBJ2-7
TGTGCCAGCAGCTTATGGGCCGGCGGGAGTTACGATACGCAGTATTTT	CASSLWAGGSYDTQYF	TRBD2	NA	TRBV27	TRBJ2-3
TGCGCCAGCAGCTCGGACACTCTACAGGGATACTTCCAAGAGACCCAGTACTTC	CASSSDTLQGYFQETQYF	NA	NA	TRBV5-1	TRBJ2-5
TGTGCCACCAGCAGAGATCAGGGATTTAGCTCCTACGAGCAGTACTTC	CATSRDQGFSSYEQYF	NA	NA	TRBV15	TRBJ2-7
TGCAGCGCGACTAGCGGGATAGACAATGAGCAGTTCTTC	CSATSGIDNEQFF	TRBD2	NA	TRBV29-1	TRBJ2-1
TGTGCCTGGAAGGCAGGGTCTTACGAGCAGTACTTC	CAWKAGSYEQYF	NA	NA	TRBV30	TRBJ2-7
TGCAGTGCCACAACGGGACAGACTAATAACTATGGCTACACCTTC	CSATTGQTNNYGYTF	TRBD1	few	TRBV20-1	TRBJ1-2
TGTGCCAGCAGCTTGCCGGGCTCCTACAATGAGCAGTTCTTC	CASSLPGSYNEQFF	NA	few	TRBV7-2	TRBJ2-1